A selection of T cell receptor beta chains follows, all from one sample in a study of T cells in localized non-small cell lung cancer. Profiling relied on immunoSEQ multiplex PCR, and the TCRdb table lists in-frame clones only, not all of them. The table has 50,000 or so clones, approximately 82% seen once. This sample comprised peripheral blood, obtained before any cancer treatment. These receptors were taken from a female donor older than 55 with stage II squamous cell lung carcinoma. Both conserved end residues are part of each CDR3. The order of the fields is CDR3 protein, CDR3 DNA, V gene, J gene, D gene, clone size. A D gene is named only where the DNA matches it firmly. Only part of the rows carry a size: once, few, many, or a class if the clone is expanded.

CAISGRDNQPQHF	TGTGCCATCAGCGGACGGGACAATCAGCCCCAGCATTTT	TRBV10-3	TRBJ1-5	-	-
CASSHETGGGDKNIQYF	TGTGCCAGCAGCCACGAGACGGGGGGCGGTGACAAAAACATTCAGTACTTC	TRBV11-3	TRBJ2-4	-	-
CASSQPRGGATNEKLFF	TGCGCCAGCAGCCAACCCCGGGGGGGCGCGACTAATGAAAAACTGTTTTTT	TRBV4-1	TRBJ1-4	-	-
CASSLAGYGYTF	TGTGCCAGCAGCTTGGCAGGGTACGGCTACACCTTC	TRBV28	TRBJ1-2	-	-
CASSLKKIGTNEKLFF	TGTGCCAGCAGCCTTAAGAAGATTGGGACTAATGAAAAACTGTTTTTT	TRBV5-8	TRBJ1-4	-	-
CASSQMLRQGYQPQHF	TGCGCCAGCAGTCAGATGTTAAGACAGGGTTATCAGCCCCAGCATTTT	TRBV23-1	TRBJ1-5	TRBD1	-
CASSLALAGASEQFF	TGTGCCAGCAGCTTAGCGTTAGCGGGGGCCAGTGAGCAGTTCTTC	TRBV13	TRBJ2-1	TRBD2	-
CASRESSMNTEAFF	TGCGCCAGCAGGGAGTCTTCCATGAACACTGAAGCTTTCTTT	TRBV5-1	TRBJ1-1	-	-
CASSSGTANTGELFF	TGCGCCAGCAGCTCCGGGACGGCGAACACCGGGGAGCTGTTTTTT	TRBV4-1	TRBJ2-2	-	medium-sized
CASSYPLTGEAFF	TGTGCCAGCAGTTACCCCTTGACAGGTGAAGCTTTCTTT	TRBV6-6	TRBJ1-1	-	-
CASSHGSGNHNEQFF	TGTGCCAGCAGTCACGGGTCAGGGAACCATAATGAGCAGTTCTTC	TRBV6-5	TRBJ2-1	-	-
CASSARTSGTNNEQFF	TGCGCCAGCAGCGCCAGGACTAGCGGGACCAACAATGAGCAGTTCTTC	TRBV5-1	TRBJ2-1	TRBD2	-
CASSRDRGFGKAEAFF	TGTGCCAGCAGTAGGGACAGGGGGTTCGGAAAAGCTGAAGCTTTCTTT	TRBV6-6	TRBJ1-1	TRBD1	-
CASRGRGDEEQFF	TGCGCCAGCAGGGGGCGGGGGGACGAAGAGCAGTTCTTC	TRBV5-1	TRBJ2-1	TRBD2	-
CASSSLGRQADTYEQYF	TGTGCCAGCAGCTCTCTCGGGAGACAGGCGGACACGTACGAGCAGTACTTC	TRBV7-9	TRBJ2-7	-	-
CASSLRTGGLNEQFF	TGCGCCAGCAGTCTTCGGACAGGGGGCCTAAATGAGCAGTTCTTC	TRBV10-1	TRBJ2-1	TRBD1	-
CASSYSADTQYF	TGTGCCAGCAGTTACAGTGCAGATACGCAGTATTTT	TRBV5-4	TRBJ2-3	-	-
CASSQVAGSVGANVLTF	TGTGCCAGCAGCCAAGTGGCGGGTTCGGTCGGGGCCAACGTCCTGACTTTC	TRBV14	TRBJ2-6	-	-
CASRSRSYNSPLHF	TGTGCCAGCAGGAGCCGCTCCTATAATTCACCCCTCCACTTT	TRBV6-6	TRBJ1-6	-	-
CASSVSGSSGNTIYF	TGTGCCAGCAGCGTTTCAGGGTCCTCTGGAAACACCATATATTTT	TRBV7-2	TRBJ1-3	-	-
CASSSNGLGTGPSSGNTIYF	TGCGCCAGCAGCTCTAATGGATTAGGGACAGGGCCGAGCTCTGGAAACACCATATATTTT	TRBV5-1	TRBJ1-3	TRBD1	-
CASISGGTYEQYF	TGTGCCAGCATCAGTGGCGGAACCTACGAGCAGTACTTC	TRBV6-5	TRBJ2-7	-	-
CASSSSTANNSPLHF	-	TRBV27	TRBJ1-6	-	many
CASSRTGENSPLHF	TGTGCCAGCTCACGGACAGGGGAGAATTCACCCCTCCACTTT	TRBV18	TRBJ1-6	TRBD1	once
CASSLGQGEAAGNTIYF	TGTGCCAGCAGCCTTGGACAGGGAGAAGCTGCTGGAAACACCATATATTTT	TRBV7-9	TRBJ1-3	TRBD1	-
CASSLTLSRDVGSPLHF	TGTGCCAGCTCACTAACTCTATCCAGGGATGTAGGTTCACCCCTCCACTTT	TRBV18	TRBJ1-6	-	once
CASSLSPVNQPQHF	TGTGCCAGCAGTCTCAGTCCCGTCAATCAGCCCCAGCATTTT	TRBV9	TRBJ1-5	-	-
CASSDQATNYGYTF	TGTGCCAGCAGTGACCAGGCGACTAACTATGGCTACACCTTC	TRBV28	TRBJ1-2	-	-
CSVEERGSEAFF	TGCAGCGTTGAAGAAAGGGGTTCGGAAGCTTTCTTT	TRBV29-1	TRBJ1-1	-	-
CASSLGQGPTAEAFF	TGCGCCAGCAGCCTGGGACAGGGGCCCACCGCTGAAGCTTTCTTT	TRBV4-1	TRBJ1-1	TRBD1	-
CASSEFKVGHGNYGYTF	TGCGCCAGCAGTGAGTTCAAGGTCGGACACGGAAACTATGGCTACACCTTC	TRBV10-1	TRBJ1-2	-	-
CASWLDSYQETQYF	TGTGCCAGCTGGTTGGACAGTTACCAAGAGACCCAGTACTTC	TRBV5-6	TRBJ2-5	-	-
CAISGDRGRRGGYTF	TGTGCCATCAGTGGGGACAGGGGGCGGCGTGGTGGCTACACCTTC	TRBV10-3	TRBJ1-2	TRBD1	-
CASTGLDYGYTF	TGTGCCAGCACGGGGTTAGACTATGGCTACACCTTC	TRBV28	TRBJ1-2	-	-
CASSLGLNLASTEAFF	TGCGCCAGCAGCTTAGGCCTCAACTTAGCCAGCACTGAAGCTTTCTTT	TRBV5-1	TRBJ1-1	-	-
CASSPPMPGEYEQYF	TGTGCCAGCTCACCACCGATGCCTGGGGAATACGAGCAGTACTTC	TRBV18	TRBJ2-7	-	-
CAWSLSGGPYSYEQYF	TGTGCCTGGAGTCTGAGCGGGGGGCCTTACTCCTACGAGCAGTACTTC	TRBV30	TRBJ2-7	TRBD2	-
CASSSFGLPTEQFF	TGTGCCAGCAGCTCCTTCGGACTCCCGACAGAGCAGTTCTTC	TRBV7-2	TRBJ2-1	-	once
CASSTRQGRETQYF	TGTGCCAGCAGCACCAGACAGGGACGAGAGACCCAGTACTTC	TRBV7-2	TRBJ2-5	TRBD1	once
CASNPQGAQAYGYTF	TGTGCCAGTAACCCACAGGGGGCGCAAGCCTATGGCTACACCTTC	TRBV19	TRBJ1-2	TRBD1	once
CASSLRTSGGTDTQYF	TGCGCCAGCAGCTTACGAACTAGCGGGGGGACAGATACGCAGTATTTT	TRBV5-1	TRBJ2-3	TRBD2	-
CASSGFRKAGNTIYF	TGTGCCAGCAGCGGGTTCCGAAAGGCTGGAAACACCATATATTTT	TRBV6-1	TRBJ1-3	-	-
CASSRPPNYGYTF	TGTGCCAGCTCACGTCCGCCGAACTATGGCTACACCTTC	TRBV18	TRBJ1-2	-	-
CASSLVASTDTQYF	TGTGCCAGCAGCTTAGTAGCTAGTACAGATACGCAGTATTTT	TRBV7-8	TRBJ2-3	-	-
CALRRGSGNTIYF	TGTGCCCTGCGACGAGGCTCTGGAAACACCATATATTTT	TRBV2	TRBJ1-3	-	-
CASSSGRDYEQYF	TGTGCCAGCAGCTCGGGACGGGACTACGAGCAGTACTTC	TRBV7-8	TRBJ2-7	-	-
CASSLAPPSTDTQYF	TGCGCCAGCAGCTTGGCCCCACCCAGCACAGATACGCAGTATTTT	TRBV5-1	TRBJ2-3	-	-
CASSYSPEIYPDTQYF	TGTGCCAGCAGTTACTCGCCCGAGATCTACCCAGATACGCAGTATTTT	TRBV6-5	TRBJ2-3	-	-
CASSPRNRNTEAFF	TGTGCCAGTAGTCCTCGGAACAGAAACACTGAAGCTTTCTTT	TRBV19	TRBJ1-1	-	-
CASSYSKVAGNTIYF	TGTGCCAGCAGTTACTCGAAAGTAGCCGGAAACACCATATATTTT	TRBV6-5	TRBJ1-3	-	-
CASSSGQLNTEAFF	TGTGCCAGCAGCTCGGGACAGTTGAACACTGAAGCTTTCTTT	TRBV7-9	TRBJ1-1	TRBD1	-
CASSYSATGSNYGYTF	TGTGCCAGCAGTTACTCCGCGACAGGGTCTAACTATGGCTACACCTTC	TRBV6-6	TRBJ1-2	TRBD1	-
CASNPTGLSSYNEQFF	TGTGCCAGCAACCCAACGGGCCTGAGCTCCTACAATGAGCAGTTCTTC	TRBV28	TRBJ2-1	-	-
CASSDRGSGANVLTF	TGTGCCAGTAGTGACCGCGGGTCTGGGGCCAACGTCCTGACTTTC	TRBV19	TRBJ2-6	-	-
CASSTGTADLGYTF	TGTGCCAGTAGTACCGGGACGGCAGATCTTGGCTACACCTTC	TRBV19	TRBJ1-2	-	-
CASSRDRGGNEKLFF	TGTGCCAGCAGCAGGGACAGGGGCGGAAATGAAAAACTGTTTTTT	TRBV5-4	TRBJ1-4	TRBD1	-
CASRETGVSNQPQHF	TGTGCCAGCAGAGAGACAGGGGTAAGCAATCAGCCCCAGCATTTT	TRBV6-1	TRBJ1-5	TRBD1	-
CASRAGTYEKLFF	TGCGCCAGCCGCGCGGGGACATATGAAAAACTGTTTTTT	TRBV5-1	TRBJ1-4	-	-
CASSSGGWHGQPQHF	TGTGCCAGCAGTTCGGGGGGTTGGCATGGTCAGCCCCAGCATTTT	TRBV5-8	TRBJ1-5	-	-